One TCR beta chain is described in this entry. This clone was recorded only once. The antigen it recognizes is unknown. Base quality data are lacking; no much larger clone is found one base away. The CDR1 and CDR2 encoded by the germline V gene (reference sequence) are SGHNT and YYREEE. The CDR3, from cysteine to phenylalanine, totals 14 residues. Only the CDR3 DNA stays, 42 bases, in frame from base 1. Cut back by 7 bases and 0 bases, the V and J ends lie 13 bases apart. The immunoSEQ Assay was used to sequence TCRbeta CDR3 regions. After extraction, genomic DNA underwent amplification by bias-controlled multiplex PCR, followed by high-throughput sequencing. Per the authors' processing: Collapsing and filtering of sequences were performed to quantify the absolute abundance of each unique TCRbeta CDR3 region. Usable DNA was measured by amplifying reference genes present in all nucleated cells, and TCRbeta template counts were normalized to that usable DNA to estimate T cell fraction. Repertoire TCRs were annotated as SARS-CoV-2-specific by exact matching of V gene, CDR3 amino acid sequence and J gene to a known reactive TCR set. The reference SARS-CoV-2 TCR set was derived from MIRA and filtered for enrichment in COVID-19-positive ImmuneCODE repertoires, a step that removed public or cross-reactive TCRs. Using the MIRA antigens, annotated TCRs were further analysed by specific ORF or by position within an ORF. Depth was the summed frequency of annotated unique rearrangements, while breadth was defined as annotated unique rearrangements over total unique productive rearrangements. Two-sided Wilcoxon rank-sum tests were applied when comparing TCR breadth between groups. TCRdb stores this immuneACCESS table with in-frame sequences only. Part of the clones is absent; in the studies checked, under half of the shortfall reflects unresolved V genes, and no reason is known for the rest. V and J calls and clone size are copied from that table; D and trimming were computed from the DNA. For this sample there are approximately 300,000 clones; 85% appear just once. The leading ten clones occupy 2% to 2.5% of the sample.

This entry is derived from a study of Ad26.COV2.S vaccination and SARS-CoV-2 variants (dated by TCRdb to the early 2020s). Study-level background: Vaccine-arm donors came from COV1001, a multicentre, randomized, double-blind, placebo-controlled phase I-IIa trial of Ad26.COV2.S in healthy adults. Ad26.COV2.S was administered intramuscularly at 5 x 10^10 or 1 x 10^11 viral particles, either as a single shot or as two shots given 56 days apart. Blinding of investigators to trial group allocation was maintained during experiments and outcome assessment. TCRbeta repertoire sequencing served as the tool for gauging how specific and how broad the SARS-CoV-2-reactive T cell receptors were following Ad26.COV2.S vaccination. Participants in the trial were split at random into five groups of five each, receiving low-dose or high-dose Ad26.COV2.S once or twice, or else placebo on both occasions. The TCR-sequenced set comprised approximately 30 samples: approximately 19 Ad26.COV2.S vaccine recipients, 5 placebo recipients and 8 SARS-CoV-2 convalescent individuals. General study outcomes and caveats: Substantial breadth of spike-specific CD8+ and CD4+ T cell responses was reported after vaccination. The authors noted that the TCR breadth and depth analyses may have underestimated total T cell responses. Spike-specific TCR breadth was higher in Ad26.COV2.S recipients than in placebo recipients (P = 0.0014). The study was not powered for comparison of responses between vaccine doses or regimens. Comparable non-spike TCR breadth was observed between vaccine and placebo recipients, consistent with only spike being contained in the vaccine.

This specimen's treatment or condition label, per the study, means: around 19 received Ad26.COV2.S at low or high dose, single or two shots; about 5 received placebo; per-sample allocation not given. Repertoires of vaccine and placebo recipients were sequenced from samples taken on day 63 after the first injection. Cohort 1b enrolled 25 to 30 adults aged 18-55 years at a single site in Boston, USA, between 29 July and 7 August 2020. As a vaccine, Ad26.COV2.S was a replication-incompetent adenovirus type 26 vector that expressed a prefusion-stabilized SARS-CoV-2 spike protein derived from the original Wuhan strain.

The source is a person between 18 and 65 years old who received the Ad26.COV2.S COVID-19 vaccine or a placebo. The material was peripheral blood, obtained in a trial of Ad26.COV2.S vaccine versus placebo. Recombination linked TRBV5-4 to TRBJ1-1; a weak D assignment points to TRBD1 (6 bases agree). The CDR3 sequence is CASFRQGMNTEAFF. The DNA is as follows: TGTGCCAGCTTTAGGCAGGGGATGAACACTGAAGCTTTCTTT.